The source of this TCR beta chain is a study of shared clonotypes between healthy human individuals. Background on the study: Each donor had three CD4 naive, three CD4 memory, two CD8 naive and one CD8 memory plate.

Produced via immunoSEQ multiplex PCR; TCRdb's table is partial and in-frame only. This sample has some 240,000 clones; over 50% occur once, and the top ten carry 11%. This CDR3 is 10 amino acids long. Germline CDR1 DFQATT, CDR2 SNEGSKA (reference sequence). Trimming took 3 bases from V and 7 from J, leaving 6 bases between them. The chain uses TRBV20-1 and TRBJ1-2; D is unresolved. This TCR derives from a man aged 25-40 years in good health. The sample taken for sequencing was memory CD4+ T cells sorted from blood. Subset described: CD45RA-negative fraction. CDR3 protein: CSASGGGYTF. CDR3 coding DNA: TGCAGTGCTAGTGGTGGTGGCTACACCTTC.